This entry lists 21 T cell receptor beta chains sequenced from one sample in a study of blood T cell repertoires in COVID-19. Sequencing was performed with immunoSEQ multiplex PCR; in TCRdb, only in-frame clones are kept and a portion is missing. The data contain about 270,000 clones, roughly nine tenths of them singletons. The material sequenced was PBMCs or T cells enriched from blood (not recorded which). The receptor source for this set is a woman between 18 and 29 years old who had recovered from COVID-19.

This chain links TRBV2 with TRBJ1-1; TRBD1 aligns across 8 bases. CDR3 size: 14 residues. Germline lookup yields CDR1 SNHLY and CDR2 FYNNEI. The V gene end was trimmed by 7 bases and the J gene end by 3 bases; junction bases not matched to a gene: 7. CDR3 sequence reads: CASTVTGGDTEAFF. The DNA of the CDR3 is TGTGCCAGCACCGTAACAGGGGGTGACACTGAAGCTTTCTTT.

The CDR3 spells CASSLSGLAESYEQYF. The CDR3 region has the DNA TGCGCCAGCAGCTTGTCCGGACTAGCGGAGTCCTACGAGCAGTACTTC. The V gene is TRBV5-1, the J gene TRBJ2-7; 10 nucleotides align to TRBD2. CDR3 length equals 16 residues. V shed 1 base and J 1 base; nucleotides not matched to a gene: 5. The germline CDR1 and CDR2 sequences are SGHRS and YFSETQ.

This clone was recorded a few times. The chain employs TRBV6-5 and TRBJ2-7; 10 bases map to TRBD1. Germline lookup yields CDR1 MNHEY and CDR2 SVGAGI. Germline trimming cut 6 bases from V and 6 bases from J; bases unmatched to any gene: 8. This CDR3 is built from 14 residues. The DNA for the CDR3 is TGTGCCAGCAGCGGGACAGGGGACCTCATCGAGCAGTACTTC. Its translation is CASSGTGDLIEQYF.

The CDR3 coding sequence is TGCGCCAGCAGCGCAGCGGGGAGCTCCTACGAGCAGTACTTC. The encoded protein is CASSAAGSSYEQYF. The chain uses TRBV10-2 and TRBJ2-7; TRBD2 matches at 7 bases. V lost 6 bases, J lost 0 bases, and 5 bases stayed unmatched. The CDR3 extends over 14 amino acids. The germline gives CDR1 WSHSY, CDR2 SAAADI.

The V gene is TRBV6-1, the J gene TRBJ2-3, with 12 bases aligning to TRBD2. Germline CDR1 reads MNHNS; CDR2 reads SASEGT. Losses at the gene ends were 4 bases for V and 4 bases for J; bases not matched to a gene: 6. CDR3 size: 16 residues. The CDR3 DNA is TGTGCCAGCAGTGGTCTAGCGGGGGGGCAAGCAGATACGCAGTATTTT. Amino acids: CASSGLAGGQADTQYF.

The rearrangement uses TRBV6-5 and TRBJ1-2, with D possibly matching TRBD1 (6 bases). There are 12 residues in the CDR3. Trimming stripped 7 bases from V and 4 bases from J, with 10 bases between. The germline gives CDR1 MNHEY, CDR2 SVGAGI. Here the CDR3 DNA reads TGTGCCAGCAACGGCAGGGGCTATGGCTACACCTTC. This translates into CASNGRGYGYTF.

This chain connects TRBV13 to TRBJ2-5; D is possibly TRBD2 (7 bases). This CDR3 has 14 residues. V was cut by 8 bases and J by 5 bases, with 18 bases left in between. From germline, CDR1 is PRHDT and CDR2 FYEKMQ (reference sequence). For the CDR3, the DNA is TGTGCCAGCCAGAGAGGGGGGGAGGAGGAGACCCAGTACTTC. It codes for CASQRGGEEETQYF.

The V call is TRBV5-1, the J call TRBJ2-1; 7 nucleotides match TRBD1. This CDR3 is built from 14 residues. V lost 0 bases and J lost 8; bases outside the gene matches: 5. Germline lookup yields CDR1 SGHRS and CDR2 YFSETQ. This chain's CDR3 is CASSLGQGSDEQFF. CDR3 DNA: TGCGCCAGCAGCTTGGGACAGGGCAGCGATGAGCAGTTCTTC.

This clone showed up just once. This chain links TRBV20-1 with TRBJ1-2, with a possible D match to TRBD1 (6 bases). In germline, CDR1 is DFQATT, CDR2 SNEGSKA (reference sequence). The CDR3 loop spans 11 amino acids. V was clipped by 7 bases and J by 2 bases, with 8 bases between them. This CDR3 is CSGDINYGYTF. DNA of the CDR3: TGCAGTGGGGACATCAACTATGGCTACACCTTC.

This chain joins TRBV27 and TRBJ2-5; D perhaps matches TRBD1 (5 bases). V shed 8 bases and J shed 5 bases, with 24 bases lying between them. Germline values: CDR1 MNHEY, CDR2 SMNVEV (reference sequence). The CDR3 runs to 16 residues. The CDR3 loop is CASPQGAIPTTETQYF. The CDR3 DNA follows: TGTGCCAGCCCTCAAGGGGCAATCCCGACAACGGAGACCCAGTACTTC.

The chain uses TRBV20-1 and TRBJ2-3; TRBD2 matches at 14 bases. The CDR3 runs 17 residues. Trimming took 3 bases from V and 2 from J; bases not matched to a gene: 7. Germline V CDR1 and CDR2: DFQATT, SNEGSKA (reference sequence). The CDR3 sequence: CSASPLTSGGDTDTQYF. CDR3 bases: TGCAGTGCTAGTCCCCTGACTAGCGGGGGGGACACAGATACGCAGTATTTT.

This clone occurred once. This rearrangement joins TRBV25-1 to TRBJ2-5; 9 nucleotides agree with TRBD2. The trim removed 5 bases at V and 5 bases at J, leaving 9 bases unmatched. CDR1 is MGHDK, CDR2 SYGVNS, per germline. The CDR3 has 15 residues. CDR3 nucleotide sequence: TGTGCCAGCAGTTCTCAGGCGGGGGGGCTGGAGACCCAGTACTTC. It specifies CASSSQAGGLETQYF.

This chain connects TRBV18 to TRBJ1-1; 7 nucleotides match TRBD1. This CDR3 has 15 amino acids. With 1 base clipped from V and 4 bases from J, the junction kept 6 bases outside the gene matches. CDR1 and CDR2 from the germline V gene are KGHSH and LQKENI. Here the CDR3 reads CASSPQGRGVTEAFF. The CDR3 DNA is TGTGCCAGCTCACCACAGGGCAGGGGGGTCACTGAAGCTTTCTTT. Full variable domain (rest looked up from reference TRBV18 and TRBJ1-1): NAGVMQNPRHLVRRRGQEARLRCSPMKGHSHVYWYRQLPEEGLKFMVYLQKENIIDESGMPKERFSAEFPKEGPSILRIQQVVRGDSAAYFCASSPQGRGVTEAFFGQGTRLTVV.

The chain links TRBV5-4 to TRBJ2-3; D might be TRBD2 (6 bases). CDR1 and CDR2 (germline): SGHNT, YYREEE (reference sequence). V lost 5 bases, J lost 3 bases, and 16 bases lay in between. This CDR3 comprises 15 residues. The CDR3 DNA is TGTGCCAGCAGTTTTGGAAATGGAGGGACAGATACGCAGTATTTT. It yields the protein CASSFGNGGTDTQYF.

This chain links TRBV18 with TRBJ2-2, with TRBD1 matching 9 bases. V lost 2 bases to trimming and J lost 5 bases; unmatched junction nucleotides: 9. The CDR3 covers 17 residues. Germline CDR1 reads KGHSH; CDR2 reads LQKENI. The CDR3 region is CASSPSFYRGRTGELFF. The CDR3 region has the DNA TGTGCCAGCTCACCAAGCTTCTACAGGGGGCGAACCGGGGAGCTGTTTTTT. The variable domain in full, with the rest retrieved from reference TRBV18 and TRBJ2-2, is NAGVMQNPRHLVRRRGQEARLRCSPMKGHSHVYWYRQLPEEGLKFMVYLQKENIIDESGMPKERFSAEFPKEGPSILRIQQVVRGDSAAYFCASSPSFYRGRTGELFFGEGSRLTVL.

V usage is TRBV7-8 and J usage is TRBJ1-2; tentative D call: TRBD1 (6 bases). Per germline, CDR1 SGHVS and CDR2 FQNEAQ. The CDR3 is 19 amino acids. V was clipped by 1 base and J by 0 bases, with 21 bases between them. For the CDR3, the DNA is TGTGCCAGCAGCTTAGGATCCGGGACAAGGGGGAGTACTAACTATGGCTACACCTTC. Protein product: CASSLGSGTRGSTNYGYTF.

This clone has only one observation. The chain couples TRBV19 to TRBJ1-6; D not resolved. The germline CDR1 and CDR2 sequences are LNHDA and SQIVND (reference sequence). The CDR3 consists of 13 residues. Trimming left V 6 bases short and J 5 bases short, with 8 bases between. CDR3 region: CASRPGNNSPLHF. The CDR3 nucleotides read TGTGCCAGTAGGCCGGGAAATAATTCACCCCTCCACTTT.

The rearrangement joins TRBV7-2 to TRBJ2-1; 14 bases fit TRBD2. In germline, CDR1 is SGHTA, CDR2 FQGNSA. Trimming removed 0 bases from V and 4 bases from J; junction bases left unmatched: 5. This CDR3 comprises 18 residues. The CDR3 DNA sequence: TGTGCCAGCAGCTTAGCAGGACTAGCGGGGGGAATTTACAATGAGCAGTTCTTC. Translating gives CASSLAGLAGGIYNEQFF.

V and J are TRBV5-1 and TRBJ2-3, with 10 bases aligning to TRBD2. CDR3 length: 16 residues. Germline CDR1 is SGHRS and CDR2 is YFSETQ. The J segment lost 6 bases and the V segment lost 4 bases, leaving 11 bases of the junction unmatched. The CDR3 reads CASSLDLAGDGDTQYF. Written as DNA, the CDR3 is TGCGCCAGCAGCCTGGACCTAGCGGGGGACGGGGATACGCAGTATTTT.

V gene TRBV2 combines with J gene TRBJ2-5; D is perhaps TRBD2 (6 bases). The CDR3 contains 14 residues. Trimming pared 6 bases from V and 7 bases from J, leaving 18 bases between. CDR1 and CDR2 from the germline V gene are SNHLY and FYNNEI. CDR3 amino acids: CASSVSGGFSTQYF. The CDR3 nucleotides read TGTGCCAGCAGCGTTAGTGGGGGGTTTTCGACCCAGTACTTC.

The chain is built from TRBV2 and TRBJ1-3; D uncertain. Germline-derived CDR1 and CDR2 are SNHLY and FYNNEI. V dropped 4 bases and J dropped 4 bases, with 14 bases sitting between them. The length of the CDR3 is 15 residues. CDR3 sequence (DNA): TGTGCCAGCAGTGTGGGGAGGAAGGACGGAAACACCATATATTTT. Protein: CASSVGRKDGNTIYF.